This T cell receptor (beta chain) is from a study of early T cells in non-severe SARS-CoV-2 infection. Study context: The sequenced material was bulk RNA from unsorted whole blood, and its chains were unpaired. Overall study results and limits: VDJdb matching skewed toward anti-spike CD8 responses, missing private and CD4 specificities.

Germline assignment: CDR1 SGHTA and CDR2 FQGNSA. The CDR3 extends over 12 amino acids. V lost 5 bases and J lost 4, with 5 bases in between. As part of library construction, unique molecular identifiers were attached to individual cDNA molecules. TCRdb re-analysed the 5' RACE reads in MiXCR, keeping a single row per CDR3 protein. Of more than 95,000 distinct CDR3 sequences listed, around 17% are singletons. This clonotype was detected only a few times. Its specificity is unknown. The TCR was taken from an adult who was a healthcare worker with PCR-confirmed SARS-CoV-2 infection or an uninfected control (not recorded which). This chain links TRBV7-2 with TRBJ2-2; D is unresolved. The sequencing input was whole blood. CDR3 DNA: TGTGCCAGCAGCACTTTCACCGGGGAGCTGTTTTTT. This translates into CASSTFTGELFF.